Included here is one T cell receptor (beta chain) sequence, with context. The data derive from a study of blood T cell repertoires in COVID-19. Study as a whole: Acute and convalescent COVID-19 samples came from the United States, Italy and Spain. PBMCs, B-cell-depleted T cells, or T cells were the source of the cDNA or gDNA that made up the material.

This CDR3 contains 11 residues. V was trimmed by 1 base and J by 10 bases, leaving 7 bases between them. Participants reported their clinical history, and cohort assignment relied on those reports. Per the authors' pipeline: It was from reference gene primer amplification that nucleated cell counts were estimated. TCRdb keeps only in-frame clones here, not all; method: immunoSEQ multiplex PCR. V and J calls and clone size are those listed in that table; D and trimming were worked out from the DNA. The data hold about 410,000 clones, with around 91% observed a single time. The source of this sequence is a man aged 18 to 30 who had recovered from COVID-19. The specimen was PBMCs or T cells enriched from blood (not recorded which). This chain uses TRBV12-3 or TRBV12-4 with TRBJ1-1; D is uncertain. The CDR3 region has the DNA TGTGCCAGCAGTTTAGGAAGCGGAGCTTTCTTT. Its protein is CASSLGSGAFF.